The source of this T cell receptor beta chain is a study of blood T cell repertoires in COVID-19 (dated by TCRdb to the early 2020s). Study-level background: Collaborator samples came from the United States, Italy and Spain and covered acute and convalescent phases of COVID-19. The material from the prospective study consisted of cDNA or gDNA derived from T cells, B-cell-depleted T cells, or PBMCs. Subjects who had been exposed to COVID-19, were actively infected with it, or had recovered from it provided the deeply sampled blood TCRbeta repertoires that made up the dataset. The repertoires were made available in a free public database intended to serve as a resource for research on the immune response to SARS-CoV-2. Samples were obtained from the ongoing ImmuneRACE study (first 160 participants) and from 1,254 subjects provided by 6 global collaborators. Nearly every sample came with metadata listing a de-identified subject ID, COVID-19 status, age in years and sex. Where available, HLA class I and class II types were taken from metadata supplied by the sample provider and were not determined by assay-based typing. Results and caveats for the whole study, not just this receptor: How much clinical and demographic metadata was included differed by source and by participant, and the metadata was provided uncurated.

TCRbeta CDR3 regions were amplified from genomic DNA using the immunoSEQ Assay, a bias-controlled multiplex PCR. Regarding the original processing steps: Nucleated cell counts per sample were estimated from amplification of reference gene primers within the assay. To quantify the absolute abundance of each unique TCRbeta CDR3 rearrangement, sequence reads were collapsed and filtered. Productive Simpson clonality was computed per sample as the square root of Simpson's diversity index over productive rearrangements. TCRdb provides this immuneACCESS table in a form limited to in-frame rearrangements. Some clones are lacking; in checked studies, under half of them reflect an unresolved V gene, and why the rest are absent is not known. V, J and clone size were drawn from that table, and D and trimming were deduced from the DNA. A total of about 54,000 clones appear in this sample, 80% to 90% of them only once. The ten most abundant clones make up approximately 5.7% of the sample.

The CDR1 and CDR2 encoded by the germline V gene (reference sequence) are LGHDT and YNNKEL. The CDR3 numbers 9 residues from cysteine through phenylalanine. The CDR3 DNA has 27 bases and is translated from base 1. Whole blood was collected in K2EDTA tubes by collaborating institutions according to the institutions' own protocols. For TCRbeta analysis, collaborators shipped samples as frozen whole blood, isolated PBMCs, or DNA extracted from either of those sample types. As to this clone: Its recognized antigen is unknown. One junction end disagrees with the germline gene, perhaps due to a read error.

The sequence joins TRBV3-1 (or the pseudogene TRBV3-2) to TRBJ1-2; the D gene assignment is ambiguous. The source of this sequence is a woman aged 55-69 years with acute or convalescent COVID-19. The sample consisted of peripheral blood. This receptor carries the CDR3 CASSHNSPF. The nucleotide sequence reads TGTGCCAGCAGCCACAACTCGCCCTTC.